Below are 10 T cell receptor beta chains sequenced from a single sample in a study of CXCR3-negative and CXCR3-positive naive CD8 T cells. 5' RACE that incorporated UMI labels was used to prepare the TRB cDNA libraries. TCRdb derives one entry per CDR3 protein from the 5' RACE reads, leaving out DNA. The table lists under 70,000 distinct CDR3 sequences. Sequencing was carried out using memory CD8+ T cells from blood. These receptors were obtained from a human donor in good health. Some clones in this sample may be carry-over from other donors' samples.

V usage is TRBV27 and J usage is TRBJ2-5. This CDR3 is 13 amino acids long. CDR1 and CDR2 (germline): MNHEY, SMNVEV (reference sequence). CDR3: CASSSWSDGTQYF.

The chain combines TRBV7-9 with TRBJ2-1. Germline V gene data show CDR1 as SEHNR and CDR2 as FQNEAQ (reference sequence). The CDR3 is made up of 16 amino acids. The CDR3 sequence is CASSNLRGSSYNEQFF.

The chain recombines TRBV7-9 with TRBJ2-7; TCRdb's assignment of TRBD1 cannot be checked, as there is no DNA. Germline V gene lookup returns CDR1 SEHNR and CDR2 FQNEAQ (reference sequence). This CDR3 has 14 amino acids. The CDR3 loop is CASSAIGGKNEQYF.

The chain links TRBV6-2 or TRBV6-3 to TRBJ2-7; as DNA is missing, the TRBD2 call by TCRdb cannot be tested. CDR1 is MNHEY, CDR2 SVGEGT, per germline. The length of the CDR3 is 17 residues. CDR3 sequence reads: CASRGLITSGGPYEQYF.

The CDR3 here is CASSDLARGHQQGPYNEQFF. J is TRBJ2-1 and V is TRBV6-5; TCRdb selects TRBD2, and the lack of DNA leaves this call unchecked. The CDR3 length is 20 residues. CDR1 and CDR2 (germline): MNHEY, SVGAGI.

The chain couples TRBV27 to TRBJ2-1. Per the germline V gene, CDR1 is MNHEY and CDR2 is SMNVEV (reference sequence). This CDR3 contains 12 residues. Here the CDR3 reads CASSRNYNEQFF.

The chain joins TRBV6-2 or TRBV6-3 to TRBJ2-2; the D call from TCRdb, TRBD1, cannot be confirmed without DNA. Germline V lookup: CDR1 MNHEY, CDR2 SVGEGT. The CDR3 covers 17 residues. CDR3 loop: CASSRTTGMGDTGELFF.

The chain joins TRBV7-2 to TRBJ2-3. The CDR3 has 13 amino acids. The V gene's germline CDR1 is SGHTA and CDR2 FQGNSA. CDR3 sequence: CASSLGTTDTQYF.

The CDR3 region is CASSLAGPRVGTGELFF. The rearrangement links TRBV7-9 to TRBJ2-2; absent DNA, TCRdb's TRBD2 call cannot be checked. The CDR3 extends over 17 amino acids. Germline V gene data show CDR1 as SEHNR and CDR2 as FQNEAQ (reference sequence). The entire variable domain, with the rest obtained from reference TRBV7-9 and TRBJ2-2, is as follows: DTGVSQNPRHKITKRGQNVTFRCDPISEHNRLYWYRQTLGQGPEFLTYFQNEAQLEKSRLLSDRFSAERPKGSFSTLEIQRTEQGDSAMYLCASSLAGPRVGTGELFFGEGSRLTVL.

This chain uses TRBV7-2 with TRBJ2-1; TCRdb designates TRBD2, a call that cannot be tested without DNA. Germline lookup yields CDR1 SGHTA and CDR2 FQGNSA. The CDR3 is made up of 15 amino acids. The CDR3 loop is CASSALAGGDNEQFF.